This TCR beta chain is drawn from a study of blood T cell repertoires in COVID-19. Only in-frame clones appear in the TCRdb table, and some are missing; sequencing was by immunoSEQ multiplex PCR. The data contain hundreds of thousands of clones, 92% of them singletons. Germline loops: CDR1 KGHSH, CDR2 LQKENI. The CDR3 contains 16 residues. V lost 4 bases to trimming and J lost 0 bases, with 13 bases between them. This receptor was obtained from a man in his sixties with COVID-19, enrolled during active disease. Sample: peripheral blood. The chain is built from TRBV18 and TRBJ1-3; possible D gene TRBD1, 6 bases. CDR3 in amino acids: CASSLGTFDSGNTIYF. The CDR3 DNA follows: TGTGCCAGCTCACTAGGGACATTCGACTCTGGAAACACCATATATTTT.